The 5 T cell receptor beta chains given below trace back to one sample, sequenced in a study of blood T cell repertoires in COVID-19. The assay was immunoSEQ multiplex PCR, and TCRdb's table has in-frame clones only and misses some. Here the sample spans just over 95,000 clones, approximately 90% being singletons. The sample taken for sequencing was peripheral blood. The receptors come from a human donor in a cohort sampled during active COVID-19.

V usage is TRBV5-8 and J usage is TRBJ1-3, with TRBD1 matching over 8 bases. Germline V lookup: CDR1 SGHTS, CDR2 YDEGEE. This CDR3 has 16 residues. The V and J ends lost 3 bases and 0 bases, in that order; junction bases with no gene match: 5. CDR3 sequence (DNA): TGTGCCAGCAGCTCCAGGGGGCAGTACTCTGGAAACACCATATATTTT. It codes for CASSSRGQYSGNTIYF.

The chain combines TRBV13 with TRBJ2-7; 10 positions match TRBD2. The V gene end was trimmed by 3 bases and the J gene end by 0 bases; junction bases not matched to a gene: 5. Germline loops: CDR1 PRHDT, CDR2 FYEKMQ (reference sequence). This CDR3 region has 16 residues. CDR3 in amino acids: CASSFRTSGPSYEQYF. Written as DNA, the CDR3 is TGTGCCAGCAGCTTCCGGACTAGCGGACCCTCCTACGAGCAGTACTTC.

This clone was seen just once. The V and J genes are TRBV5-8 and TRBJ1-2; D possibly corresponds to TRBD1 (5 bases). Germline-derived CDR1 and CDR2 are SGHTS and YDEGEE. The V end was cut by 4 bases, the J end by 5 bases, with 15 bases between. CDR3 length: 14 amino acids. The chain's CDR3 is CASSLQGGEYGYTF. CDR3 bases: TGTGCCAGCAGCCTCCAGGGAGGAGAATATGGCTACACCTTC.

Only one count was recorded for this clone. The rearrangement joins TRBV7-2 to TRBJ2-2; weak D call: TRBD1 (6 bases). V was clipped by 3 bases and J by 4 bases, with 9 bases between them. The length of the CDR3 is 14 residues. Per germline, CDR1 SGHTA and CDR2 FQGNSA. CDR3 protein: CASSFKGGTGELFF. The CDR3 DNA is TGTGCCAGCAGCTTTAAAGGGGGCACCGGGGAGCTGTTTTTT.

This clone turned up a few times. V is TRBV9 and J is TRBJ2-7; TRBD2 agrees at 11 bases. V lost 3 bases to trimming and J lost 4 bases; unmatched junction nucleotides: 6. Per the germline V gene, CDR1 is SGDLS and CDR2 is YYNGEE. This CDR3 is built from 15 residues. CDR3: CASSAHSGGGYEQYF. For the CDR3, the DNA is TGTGCCAGCAGCGCCCATAGCGGGGGGGGATACGAGCAGTACTTC.